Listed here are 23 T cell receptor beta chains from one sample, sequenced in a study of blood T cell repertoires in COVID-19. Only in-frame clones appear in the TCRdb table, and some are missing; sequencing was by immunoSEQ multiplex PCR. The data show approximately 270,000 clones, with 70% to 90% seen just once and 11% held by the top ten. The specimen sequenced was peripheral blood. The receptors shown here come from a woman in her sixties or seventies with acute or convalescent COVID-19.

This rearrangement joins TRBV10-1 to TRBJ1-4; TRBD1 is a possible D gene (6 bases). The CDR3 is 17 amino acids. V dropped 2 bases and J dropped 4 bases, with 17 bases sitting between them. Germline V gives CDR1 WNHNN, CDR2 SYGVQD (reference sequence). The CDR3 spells CASSEPKTGTLNEKLFF. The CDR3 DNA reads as TGCGCCAGCAGTGAGCCTAAGACCGGGACACTTAATGAAAAACTGTTTTTT.

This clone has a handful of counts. The CDR3 region is CARSDDRVINSPLHF. The CDR3 nucleotides are TGTGCCAGAAGCGACGACAGGGTTATTAATTCACCCCTCCACTTT. The chain recombines TRBV5-3 with TRBJ1-6; 7 bases align to TRBD1. TRBV5-3 is recorded as an ORF, its role being uncertain. The CDR3 is made up of 15 amino acids. The trim removed 4 bases at V and 6 bases at J, leaving 7 bases unmatched.

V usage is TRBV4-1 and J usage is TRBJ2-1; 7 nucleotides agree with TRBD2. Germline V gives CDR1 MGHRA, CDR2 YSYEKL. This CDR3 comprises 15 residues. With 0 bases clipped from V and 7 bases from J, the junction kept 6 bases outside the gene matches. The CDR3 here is CASSQDPTSRNEQFF. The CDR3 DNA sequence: TGCGCCAGCAGCCAAGATCCGACTAGCAGGAATGAGCAGTTCTTC.

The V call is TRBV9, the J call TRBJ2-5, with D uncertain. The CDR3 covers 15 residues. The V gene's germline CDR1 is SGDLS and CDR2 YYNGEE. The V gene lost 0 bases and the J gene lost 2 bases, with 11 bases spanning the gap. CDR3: CASSVGGLPQETQYF. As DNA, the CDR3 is TGTGCCAGCAGCGTAGGTGGTCTACCTCAAGAGACCCAGTACTTC.

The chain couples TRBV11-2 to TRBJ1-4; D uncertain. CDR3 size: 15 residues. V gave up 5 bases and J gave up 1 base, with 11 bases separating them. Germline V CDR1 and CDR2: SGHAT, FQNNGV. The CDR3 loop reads CASSPREQTNEKLFF. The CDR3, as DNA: TGTGCCAGCAGCCCCCGGGAGCAAACTAATGAAAAACTGTTTTTT. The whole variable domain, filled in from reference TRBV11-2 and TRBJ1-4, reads EAGVAQSPRYKIIEKRQSVAFWCNPISGHATLYWYQQILGQGPKLLIQFQNNGVVDDSQLPKDRFSAERLKGVDSTLKIQPAKLEDSAVYLCASSPREQTNEKLFFGSGTQLSVL.

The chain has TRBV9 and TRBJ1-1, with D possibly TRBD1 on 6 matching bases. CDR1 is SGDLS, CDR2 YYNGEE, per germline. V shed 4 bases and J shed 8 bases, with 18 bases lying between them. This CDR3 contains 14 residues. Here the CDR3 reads CASSLRPGTPEAFF. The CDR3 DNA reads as TGTGCCAGCAGCCTTCGCCCCGGGACACCCGAAGCTTTCTTT.

Written as DNA, the CDR3 is TGTGCCAGTGCCACCCGGTTCACCGGGGAGCTGTTTTTT. It translates to CASATRFTGELFF. The chain is built from TRBV6-5 and TRBJ2-2; D not certain. CDR3 length equals 13 residues. Per the germline V gene, CDR1 is MNHEY and CDR2 is SVGAGI. The V and J ends lost 9 bases and 4 bases respectively, with 12 bases between them.

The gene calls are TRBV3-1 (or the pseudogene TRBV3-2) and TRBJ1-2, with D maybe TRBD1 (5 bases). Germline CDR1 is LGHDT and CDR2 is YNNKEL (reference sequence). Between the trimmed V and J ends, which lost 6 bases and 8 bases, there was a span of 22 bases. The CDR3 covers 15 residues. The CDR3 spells CASSPEPVSEGGYTF. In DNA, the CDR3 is TGTGCCAGCAGTCCGGAGCCGGTATCGGAGGGGGGCTACACCTTC.

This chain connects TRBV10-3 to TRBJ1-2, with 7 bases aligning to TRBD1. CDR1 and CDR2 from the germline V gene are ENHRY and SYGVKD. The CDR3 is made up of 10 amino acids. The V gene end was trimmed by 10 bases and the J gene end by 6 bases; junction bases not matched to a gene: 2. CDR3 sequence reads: CASGQDGYTF. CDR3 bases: TGTGCCAGCGGACAGGATGGCTACACCTTC.

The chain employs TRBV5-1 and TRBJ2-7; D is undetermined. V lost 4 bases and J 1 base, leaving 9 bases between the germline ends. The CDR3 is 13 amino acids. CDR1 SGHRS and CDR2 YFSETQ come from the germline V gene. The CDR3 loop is CASSEPKSYEQYF. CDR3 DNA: TGCGCCAGCAGCGAGCCGAAATCCTACGAGCAGTACTTC.

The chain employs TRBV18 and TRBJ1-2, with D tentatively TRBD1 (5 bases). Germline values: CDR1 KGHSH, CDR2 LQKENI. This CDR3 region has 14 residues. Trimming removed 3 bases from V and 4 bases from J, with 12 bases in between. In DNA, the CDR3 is TGTGCCAGCTCACCGGGGCAGGGAGGCTATGGCTACACCTTC. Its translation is CASSPGQGGYGYTF.

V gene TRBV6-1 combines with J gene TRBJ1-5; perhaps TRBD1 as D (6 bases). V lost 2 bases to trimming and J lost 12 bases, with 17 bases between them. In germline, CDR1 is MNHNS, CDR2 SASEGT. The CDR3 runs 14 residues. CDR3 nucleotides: TGTGCCAGCAGTGAAAAACAACAAACAGGGATCCAGCATTTT. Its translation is CASSEKQQTGIQHF.

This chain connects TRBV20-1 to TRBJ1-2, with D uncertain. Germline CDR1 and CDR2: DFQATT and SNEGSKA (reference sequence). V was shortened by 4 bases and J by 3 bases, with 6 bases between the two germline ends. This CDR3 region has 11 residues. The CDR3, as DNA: TGCAGTGCTACTGGAGACTATGGCTACACCTTC. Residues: CSATGDYGYTF.

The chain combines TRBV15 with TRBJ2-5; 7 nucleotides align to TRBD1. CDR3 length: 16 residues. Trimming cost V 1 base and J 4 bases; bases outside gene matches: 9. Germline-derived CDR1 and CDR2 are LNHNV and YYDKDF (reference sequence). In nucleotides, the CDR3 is TGTGCCACCAGCAGAGGCGACAGGGTACCCCCAGAGACCCAGTACTTC. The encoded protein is CATSRGDRVPPETQYF.

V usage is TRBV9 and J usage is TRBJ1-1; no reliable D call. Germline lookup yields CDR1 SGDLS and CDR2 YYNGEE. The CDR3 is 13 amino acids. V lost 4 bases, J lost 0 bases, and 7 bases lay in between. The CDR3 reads CASSQHVNTEAFF. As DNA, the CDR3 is TGTGCCAGCAGCCAACACGTGAACACTGAAGCTTTCTTT.

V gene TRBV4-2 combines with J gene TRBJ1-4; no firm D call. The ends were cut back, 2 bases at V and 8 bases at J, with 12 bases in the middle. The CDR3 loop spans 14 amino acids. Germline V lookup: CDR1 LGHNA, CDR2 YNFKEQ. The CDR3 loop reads CASSQPSGAEKLFF. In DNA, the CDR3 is TGTGCCAGCAGCCAACCTTCCGGTGCCGAAAAACTGTTTTTT.

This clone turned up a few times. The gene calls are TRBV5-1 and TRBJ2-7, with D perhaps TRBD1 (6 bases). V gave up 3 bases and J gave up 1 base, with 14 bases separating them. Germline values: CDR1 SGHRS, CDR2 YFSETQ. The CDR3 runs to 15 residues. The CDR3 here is CASSYLQGGSYEQYF. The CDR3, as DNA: TGCGCCAGCAGCTACCTACAGGGTGGGTCCTACGAGCAGTACTTC.

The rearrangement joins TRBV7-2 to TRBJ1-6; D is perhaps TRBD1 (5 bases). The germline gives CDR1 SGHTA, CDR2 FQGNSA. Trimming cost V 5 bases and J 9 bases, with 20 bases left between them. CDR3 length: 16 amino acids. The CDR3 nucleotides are TGTGCCAGCAGCATTTCCGCAGGGCAGTCAGGTTCACCCCTCCACTTT. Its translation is CASSISAGQSGSPLHF.

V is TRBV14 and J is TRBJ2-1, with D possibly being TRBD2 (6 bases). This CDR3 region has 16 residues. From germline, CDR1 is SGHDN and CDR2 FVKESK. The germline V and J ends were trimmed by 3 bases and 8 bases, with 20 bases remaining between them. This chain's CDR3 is CASSQPPGLRPDEQFF. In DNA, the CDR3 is TGTGCCAGCAGCCAGCCCCCGGGACTCAGGCCGGATGAGCAGTTCTTC.

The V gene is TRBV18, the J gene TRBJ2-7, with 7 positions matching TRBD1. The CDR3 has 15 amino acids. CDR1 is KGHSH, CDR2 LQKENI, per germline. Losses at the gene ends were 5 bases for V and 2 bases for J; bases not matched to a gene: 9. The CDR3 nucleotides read TGTGCCAGCTCATCAGGCGGTCAGGGGGCCTACGAGCAGTACTTC. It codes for CASSSGGQGAYEQYF.

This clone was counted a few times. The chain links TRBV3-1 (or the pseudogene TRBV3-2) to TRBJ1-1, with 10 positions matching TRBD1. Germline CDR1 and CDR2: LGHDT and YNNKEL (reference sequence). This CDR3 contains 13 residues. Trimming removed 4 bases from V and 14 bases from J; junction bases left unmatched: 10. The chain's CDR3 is CASSRDRGGFEFF. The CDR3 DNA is TGTGCCAGCAGCCGGGACAGGGGAGGTTTTGAGTTCTTT.

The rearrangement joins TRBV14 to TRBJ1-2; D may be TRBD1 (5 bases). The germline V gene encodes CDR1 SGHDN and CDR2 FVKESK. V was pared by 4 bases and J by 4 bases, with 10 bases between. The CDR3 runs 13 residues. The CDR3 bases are TGTGCCAGCAGCCTAGGGGTCGGCTATGGCTACACCTTC. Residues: CASSLGVGYGYTF.

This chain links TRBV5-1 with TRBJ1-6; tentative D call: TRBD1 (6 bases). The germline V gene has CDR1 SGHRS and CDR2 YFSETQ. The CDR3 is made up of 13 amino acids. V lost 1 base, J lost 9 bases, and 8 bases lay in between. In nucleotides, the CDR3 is TGCGCCAGCAGCTTGCAAGGGGGTTCACCCCTCCACTTT. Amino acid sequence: CASSLQGGSPLHF.